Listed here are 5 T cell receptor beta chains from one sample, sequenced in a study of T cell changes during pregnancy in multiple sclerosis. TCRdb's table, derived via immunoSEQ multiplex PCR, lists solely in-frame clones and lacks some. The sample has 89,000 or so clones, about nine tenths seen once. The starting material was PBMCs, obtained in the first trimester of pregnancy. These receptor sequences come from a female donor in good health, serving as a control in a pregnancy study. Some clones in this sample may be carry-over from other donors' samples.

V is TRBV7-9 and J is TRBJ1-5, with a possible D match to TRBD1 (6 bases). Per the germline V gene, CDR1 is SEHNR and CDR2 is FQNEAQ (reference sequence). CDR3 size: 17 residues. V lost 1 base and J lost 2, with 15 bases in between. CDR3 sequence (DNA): TGTGCCAGCAGCTTAGAACCCGGCAGGGGTCGCAATCAGCCCCAGCATTTT. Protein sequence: CASSLEPGRGRNQPQHF.

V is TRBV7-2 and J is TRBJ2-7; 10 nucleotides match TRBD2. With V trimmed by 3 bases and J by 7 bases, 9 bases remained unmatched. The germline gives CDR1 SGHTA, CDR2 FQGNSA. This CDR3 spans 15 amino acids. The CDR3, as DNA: TGTGCCAGCAGCTTTCCTAGCGGGGGCTCGGGGGAGCAGTACTTC. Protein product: CASSFPSGGSGEQYF.

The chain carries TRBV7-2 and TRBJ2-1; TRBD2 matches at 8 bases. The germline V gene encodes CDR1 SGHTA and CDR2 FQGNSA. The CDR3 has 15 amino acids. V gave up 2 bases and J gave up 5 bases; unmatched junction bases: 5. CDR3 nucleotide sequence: TGTGCCAGCAGCTTACAGCGGGAGTATGACAATGAGCAGTTCTTC. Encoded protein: CASSLQREYDNEQFF.

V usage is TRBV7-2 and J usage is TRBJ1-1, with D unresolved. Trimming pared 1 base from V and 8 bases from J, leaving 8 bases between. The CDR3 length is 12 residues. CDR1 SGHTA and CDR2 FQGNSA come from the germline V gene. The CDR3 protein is CASSLDYGEAFF. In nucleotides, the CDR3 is TGTGCCAGCAGCTTAGACTACGGGGAAGCTTTCTTT.

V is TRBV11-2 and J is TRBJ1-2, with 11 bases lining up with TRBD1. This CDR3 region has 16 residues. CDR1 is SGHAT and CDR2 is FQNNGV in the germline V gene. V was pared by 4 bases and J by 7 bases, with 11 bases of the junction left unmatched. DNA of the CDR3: TGTGCCAGCAGCTCATACCGAGGACAGGGGGCGGGTGGCTACACCTTC. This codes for CASSSYRGQGAGGYTF. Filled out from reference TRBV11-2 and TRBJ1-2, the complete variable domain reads EAGVAQSPRYKIIEKRQSVAFWCNPISGHATLYWYQQILGQGPKLLIQFQNNGVVDDSQLPKDRFSAERLKGVDSTLKIQPAKLEDSAVYLCASSSYRGQGAGGYTFGSGTRLTVV.